These 27 T cell receptor beta chains were sequenced from one sample in a study of CD8+ T cells in alopecia areata. Stated treatment: oral pan-JAK inhibitor, 5-10 mg twice daily. It was from alopecia areata patients that lesional scalp punch biopsies and peripheral blood were collected. Reverse transcription of extracted RNA yielded cDNA, which provided the sequencing template. Profiled with immunoSEQ multiplex PCR; TCRdb holds only in-frame clones, not every one. The profile shows several thousand clones, about 64% of them singletons. The sequences come from skin, collected at roughly week 30, from a patient treated with tofacitinib. Receptor source: a human donor with alopecia areata.

V gene TRBV7-8 combines with J gene TRBJ2-2, with TRBD1 matching over 10 bases. After removal of 5 bases from V and 3 bases from J, the junction contained 6 bases not matched to a gene. Germline loops: CDR1 SGHVS, CDR2 FQNEAQ. The CDR3 contains 16 residues. CDR3 amino acids: CASSPVGTGDTGELFF. CDR3 coding DNA: TGTGCCAGCAGCCCCGTTGGGACAGGGGACACCGGGGAGCTGTTTTTT.

V and J are TRBV29-1 and TRBJ2-7; tentatively, D is TRBD1 (6 bases). V dropped 4 bases and J dropped 2 bases, with 9 bases sitting between them. Germline CDR1 and CDR2: SQVTM and ANQGSEA. This CDR3 has 12 amino acids. Here the CDR3 reads CSVADRPYEQYF. The CDR3, as DNA: TGCAGCGTTGCCGACAGGCCCTACGAGCAGTACTTC.

The J gene is TRBJ1-2, the V gene TRBV4-1; D gene unclear. The CDR3 covers 14 residues. Germline CDR1 and CDR2: MGHRA and YSYEKL. Trimming cost V 0 bases and J 2 bases, with 7 bases left between them. CDR3 sequence reads: CASSQDRGNYGYTF. The CDR3 coding sequence is TGCGCCAGCAGCCAAGATCGCGGCAACTATGGCTACACCTTC.

This clone has a handful of counts. The rearrangement uses TRBV6-6 and TRBJ2-7; TRBD2 is a possible D gene (6 bases). V dropped 4 bases and J dropped 4 bases, with 14 bases sitting between them. From germline, CDR1 is MNHNY and CDR2 SVGAGI (reference sequence). The CDR3 contains 14 residues. Written as DNA, the CDR3 is TGTGCCAGCAGTTTGCGGCGGGACGTTTACGAGCAGTACTTC. Its translation: CASSLRRDVYEQYF.

V gene TRBV4-1 combines with J gene TRBJ2-2, with D unresolved. Deletions cut 0 bases from V and 0 bases from J, with 14 bases between. Germline V gene sequence: CDR1 MGHRA, CDR2 YSYEKL. The CDR3 covers 18 residues. CDR3 amino acids: CASSQDPAGGSNTGELFF. CDR3 coding DNA: TGCGCCAGCAGCCAAGATCCTGCAGGCGGTTCGAACACCGGGGAGCTGTTTTTT.

This chain joins TRBV4-1 and TRBJ2-3, with 7 nucleotides matching TRBD2. J lost 2 bases, V lost 4 bases, and 9 bases had no gene match. The CDR3 extends over 16 amino acids. Germline V gives CDR1 MGHRA, CDR2 YSYEKL. CDR3 region: CASSPAWGGNTDTQYF. CDR3 in DNA: TGCGCCAGCAGCCCCGCCTGGGGGGGGAACACAGATACGCAGTATTTT.

The chain carries TRBV5-5 and TRBJ2-7; D is perhaps TRBD1 (6 bases). The V end was cut by 2 bases, the J end by 1 base, with 13 bases between. Germline CDR1 reads SGHKS; CDR2 reads YYEKEE (reference sequence). The CDR3 loop spans 15 amino acids. The chain's CDR3 is CASSFLQGNSYEQYF. The CDR3 nucleotides read TGTGCCAGCAGCTTCTTGCAGGGGAATTCCTACGAGCAGTACTTC.

This sequence joins TRBV28 and TRBJ1-2, with a weak D call TRBD1 (5 bases). V lost 2 bases and J lost 5, with 12 bases in between. This CDR3 has 14 residues. Germline loops: CDR1 MDHEN, CDR2 SYDVKM. CDR3 loop: CASSLGGIGYGYTF. CDR3 bases: TGTGCCAGCAGTTTAGGGGGGATTGGGTATGGCTACACCTTC.

The CDR3 loop reads CASSSPRTGAYEQYF. DNA for the CDR3: TGCGCCAGCAGCTCTCCTCGGACAGGGGCTTACGAGCAGTACTTC. The V and J genes are TRBV5-1 and TRBJ2-7; TRBD1 agrees at 9 bases. Germline V gene lookup returns CDR1 SGHRS and CDR2 YFSETQ. With 3 bases clipped from V and 4 bases from J, the junction kept 8 bases outside the gene matches. The CDR3 totals 15 residues.

This clone has a single count. This chain uses TRBV5-1 with TRBJ2-5, with TRBD2 matching over 9 bases. The germline CDR1 and CDR2 sequences are SGHRS and YFSETQ. The ends lost 6 bases at V and 0 bases at J; junction bases unmatched: 3. This CDR3 is built from 14 residues. The CDR3 DNA sequence: TGCGCCAGCAACAGCGGGAGGAACCAAGAGACCCAGTACTTC. This encodes CASNSGRNQETQYF.

The CDR3 sequence is CASSPNTGYAGGYTF. DNA of the CDR3: TGTGCCAGCAGCCCAAACACAGGATACGCGGGAGGCTACACCTTC. This rearrangement joins TRBV5-5 to TRBJ1-2; possibly TRBD1 for D (5 bases). CDR1 and CDR2 (germline): SGHKS, YYEKEE (reference sequence). V lost 4 bases, J lost 8 bases, and 21 bases lay in between. The CDR3 contains 15 residues.

This chain uses TRBV2 with TRBJ1-1; TRBD1 agrees at 8 bases. Germline V lookup: CDR1 SNHLY, CDR2 FYNNEI. V lost 5 bases and J lost 3; bases outside the gene matches: 2. The CDR3 has 13 residues. Here the CDR3 DNA reads TGTGCCAGCAGTCAGGACAGGGACACTGAAGCTTTCTTT. Amino acid sequence: CASSQDRDTEAFF.

J is TRBJ2-3 and V is TRBV30; D may match TRBD1 or TRBD2 (6 bases each). CDR3 length: 12 amino acids. V lost 5 bases to trimming and J lost 3 bases, with 9 bases between them. Per germline, CDR1 GTSNPN and CDR2 SVGIG (reference sequence). CDR3 in amino acids: CAWLGGTDTQYF. Here the CDR3 DNA reads TGTGCCTGGCTAGGGGGGACAGATACGCAGTATTTT. The entire variable domain, with the rest obtained from reference TRBV30 and TRBJ2-3, is as follows: SQTIHQWPATLVQPVGSPLSLECTVEGTSNPNLYWYRQAAGRGLQLLFYSVGIGQISSEVPQNLSASRPQDRQFILSSKKLLLSDSGFYLCAWLGGTDTQYFGPGTRLTVL.

This chain uses TRBV27 with TRBJ1-1; D is uncertain. CDR1 is MNHEY and CDR2 is SMNVEV in the germline V gene (reference sequence). CDR3 length: 15 amino acids. Trimming took off 2 bases at V and 0 bases at J, with 10 bases between the two ends. The CDR3 nucleotides read TGTGCCAGCAGTTTAGACTATATCATGAACACTGAAGCTTTCTTT. Encoded protein: CASSLDYIMNTEAFF.

The chain uses TRBV10-1 and TRBJ2-5; 7 nucleotides align to TRBD2. Germline V gene sequence: CDR1 WNHNN, CDR2 SYGVQD (reference sequence). CDR3 length: 14 amino acids. Trimming at V came to 6 bases and at J to 2 bases, leaving 6 bases not matched to a gene. The DNA of the CDR3 is TGCGCCAGCAGCCCCGGCGGGGGTCAAGAGACCCAGTACTTC. Translating it yields CASSPGGGQETQYF.

The genes are TRBV18 and TRBJ2-7; D is undetermined. V lost 3 bases and J 2 bases, leaving 14 bases between the germline ends. This CDR3 region has 15 residues. Germline CDR1 reads KGHSH; CDR2 reads LQKENI. CDR3 amino acids: CASSPWKLIPYEQYF. The CDR3 coding sequence is TGTGCCAGCTCACCGTGGAAACTCATCCCCTACGAGCAGTACTTC.

This clone was picked up a small number of times. The chain links TRBV19 to TRBJ1-6, with TRBD1 matching over 8 bases. V gave up 4 bases and J gave up 10 bases; unmatched junction bases: 12. Germline V CDR1 and CDR2: LNHDA, SQIVND (reference sequence). There are 16 residues in the CDR3. The CDR3 reads CASSTGQGGLRSPLHF. For the CDR3, the DNA is TGTGCCAGTAGTACCGGACAGGGAGGATTGAGATCACCCCTCCACTTT.

The chain carries TRBV7-2 and TRBJ2-1; the D call may be TRBD1 or TRBD2 (5 bases each). The CDR3 length is 14 residues. CDR1 SGHTA and CDR2 FQGNSA come from the germline V gene. The V end was cut by 5 bases, the J end by 7 bases, with 15 bases between. CDR3 nucleotides: TGTGCCAGCAGCGGGCCGGGACGCCGGAATGAGCAGTTCTTC. Translating it yields CASSGPGRRNEQFF.

DNA of the CDR3: TGTGCCAGTAGTGTCATACATGAGCAGTTCTTC. This codes for CASSVIHEQFF. The rearrangement uses TRBV19 and TRBJ2-1; no reliable D call. Germline V lookup: CDR1 LNHDA, CDR2 SQIVND (reference sequence). Trimming left V 5 bases short and J 8 bases short, with 7 bases between. There are 11 residues in the CDR3.

A few counts support this clone. The J gene is TRBJ1-1, the V gene TRBV4-1; 7 bases fit TRBD1. This CDR3 comprises 18 residues. From germline, CDR1 is MGHRA and CDR2 YSYEKL. The junction had 14 bases not matched to a gene; V was cut back by 4 bases and J by 0 bases. The CDR3 loop reads CASSPNPFDRALNTEAFF. The CDR3 DNA reads TGCGCCAGCAGCCCCAACCCTTTTGACAGGGCATTGAACACTGAAGCTTTCTTT.

The chain recombines TRBV6-5 with TRBJ1-1, with unresolved D. With 0 bases removed from V and 6 bases from J, the gap between germline ends came to 8 bases. The CDR3 loop spans 13 amino acids. CDR1 is MNHEY, CDR2 SVGAGI, per germline. The CDR3: CASSYSADPEAFF. The CDR3 DNA is TGTGCCAGCAGTTACTCGGCAGACCCTGAAGCTTTCTTT.

This clone occurred once. The chain recombines TRBV6-5 with TRBJ1-4, with 10 nucleotides matching TRBD1. J lost 7 bases, V lost 10 bases, and 6 bases had no gene match. Per the germline V gene, CDR1 is MNHEY and CDR2 is SVGAGI. CDR3 length: 13 amino acids. The CDR3 spells CATRTGGSEKLFF. DNA of the CDR3: TGTGCCACCCGGACAGGGGGAAGTGAAAAACTGTTTTTT.

J is TRBJ2-2 and V is TRBV25-1; no reliable D call. There are 15 residues in the CDR3. Germline V gives CDR1 MGHDK, CDR2 SYGVNS. The ends were cut back, 3 bases at V and 0 bases at J, with 8 bases in the middle. The chain's CDR3 is CASSDPRTNTGELFF. The CDR3 nucleotides read TGTGCCAGCAGTGACCCGCGAACGAACACCGGGGAGCTGTTTTTT.

The table lists this clone with a few counts. The chain employs TRBV7-9 and TRBJ2-7, with TRBD2 matching over 11 bases. This CDR3 region has 16 residues. The germline gives CDR1 SEHNR, CDR2 FQNEAQ (reference sequence). J gave up 1 base and V 1 base, and 3 bases lay outside the gene matches. CDR3 nucleotide sequence: TGTGCCAGCAGCTTAGGACTAGCGGGAACTTCCTACGAGCAGTACTTC. Its translation is CASSLGLAGTSYEQYF.

The sample holds one count of this clone. The rearrangement uses TRBV9 and TRBJ2-7; TRBD2 matches 8 bases. In germline, CDR1 is SGDLS, CDR2 YYNGEE. The CDR3 covers 15 residues. The J segment lost 4 bases and the V segment lost 0 bases, leaving 6 bases of the junction unmatched. CDR3 coding DNA: TGTGCCAGCAGCGTAGGCGGTACTAGCGGTTACGAGCAGTACTTC. It encodes CASSVGGTSGYEQYF.

This clone is labeled large (0.1 to 1%). The V and J genes are TRBV14 and TRBJ1-2; D is unresolved. Looked up from germline, CDR1 is SGHDN and CDR2 is FVKESK. Between the trimmed V and J ends, which lost 4 bases and 8 bases, there was a span of 14 bases. CDR3 length: 13 amino acids. Written as DNA, the CDR3 is TGTGCCAGCAGCCGCAATGGAGTCTACGGCTACACCTTC. The encoded protein is CASSRNGVYGYTF. The complete variable domain, with remaining parts taken from reference TRBV14 and TRBJ1-2, reads EAGVTQFPSHSVIEKGQTVTLRCDPISGHDNLYWYRRVMGKEIKFLLHFVKESKQDESGMPNNRFLAERTGGTYSTLKVQPAELEDSGVYFCASSRNGVYGYTFGSGTRLTVV.

The chain combines TRBV7-9 with TRBJ1-1; D gene uncertain. The germline V gene encodes CDR1 SEHNR and CDR2 FQNEAQ (reference sequence). CDR3 length equals 14 residues. Deletions cut 5 bases from V and 3 bases from J, with 13 bases between. CDR3 protein: CASSLTTGDTEAFF. In nucleotides, the CDR3 is TGTGCCAGCAGCCTCACAACTGGGGACACTGAAGCTTTCTTT.